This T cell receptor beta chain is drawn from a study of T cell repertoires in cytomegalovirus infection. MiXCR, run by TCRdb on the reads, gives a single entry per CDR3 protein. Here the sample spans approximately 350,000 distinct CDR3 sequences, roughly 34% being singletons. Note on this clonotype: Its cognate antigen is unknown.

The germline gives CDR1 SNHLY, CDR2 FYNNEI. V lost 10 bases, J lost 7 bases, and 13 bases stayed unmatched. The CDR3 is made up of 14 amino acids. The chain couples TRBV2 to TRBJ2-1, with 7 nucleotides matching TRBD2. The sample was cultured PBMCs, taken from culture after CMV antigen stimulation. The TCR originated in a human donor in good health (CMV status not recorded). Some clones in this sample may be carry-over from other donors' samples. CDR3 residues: CANSLAAHSNEQFF. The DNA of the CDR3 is TGTGCCAACTCTCTAGCGGCCCACAGTAATGAGCAGTTCTTC.